This T cell receptor (beta chain) was sequenced for a study of cytotoxic CD8 clonotypes in ibrutinib-treated CLL. Profiled with immunoSEQ multiplex PCR; TCRdb holds only in-frame clones, not every one. Of more than 150,000 clones listed, over 60% are singletons. This CDR3 is built from 17 residues. Trimming at V came to 1 base and at J to 6 bases, leaving 10 bases not matched to a gene. CDR1 SGHAT and CDR2 FQNNGV come from the germline V gene. The sequenced sample was PBMCs, obtained after 24 months of ibrutinib treatment. The sequence was obtained from a human donor with chronic lymphocytic leukemia. The chain combines TRBV11-2 with TRBJ2-7; 12 bases fit TRBD1. CDR3 sequence reads: CASSLVSFGTGGFEQYF. CDR3 DNA: TGTGCCAGCAGCTTAGTTTCCTTCGGGACAGGGGGCTTCGAGCAGTACTTC.